The 28 T cell receptor beta chains given below trace back to one sample, sequenced in a study of cytomegalovirus exposure and HLA in healthy donors. Profiled with immunoSEQ multiplex PCR; TCRdb holds only in-frame clones, not every one. This table holds some 160,000 clones, around nine tenths found once. The sequenced sample consisted of PBMCs. All receptors come from a man younger than 35 in good health and CMV-seronegative.

The chain couples TRBV10-3 to TRBJ1-2; TRBD1 is a possible D gene (6 bases). V lost 4 bases and J 0 bases, leaving 15 bases between the germline ends. There are 16 residues in the CDR3. Per the germline V gene, CDR1 is ENHRY and CDR2 is SYGVKD. The CDR3 sequence: CAISAVSGESNYGYTF. CDR3 in DNA: TGTGCCATCAGTGCGGTTTCAGGGGAATCTAACTATGGCTACACCTTC.

This chain connects TRBV6-5 to TRBJ2-3; D is uncertain. Germline V gene lookup returns CDR1 MNHEY and CDR2 SVGAGI. This CDR3 contains 12 residues. V lost 5 bases, J lost 7 bases, and 10 bases lay in between. CDR3 coding DNA: TGTGCCAGCAGTCACAAACAGAATACGCAGTATTTT. Its protein is CASSHKQNTQYF.

The gene calls are TRBV11-2 and TRBJ2-7; possible D gene TRBD2, 5 bases. The length of the CDR3 is 13 residues. Germline CDR1 and CDR2: SGHAT and FQNNGV. V was clipped by 4 bases and J by 0 bases, with 7 bases between them. The CDR3 DNA follows: TGTGCCAGCAGCTATACTAGCTCCTACGAGCAGTACGTC. It translates to CASSYTSSYEQYV.

The chain links TRBV6-6 to TRBJ1-1; tentatively, D is TRBD1 (6 bases). Germline V gene lookup returns CDR1 MNHNY and CDR2 SVGAGI (reference sequence). Trimming cost V 5 bases and J 3 bases, with 16 bases left between them. This CDR3 spans 15 amino acids. The DNA for the CDR3 is TGTGCCAGCAGTCCTTGGGGGGGCGTCGACACTGAAGCTTTCTTT. Amino acids: CASSPWGGVDTEAFF.

V gene TRBV4-3 combines with J gene TRBJ2-7; 14 positions match TRBD2. The CDR3 consists of 20 residues. The V gene's germline CDR1 is LGHNA and CDR2 YSLEER. V lost 4 bases, J lost 0 bases, and 14 bases stayed unmatched. The CDR3 DNA sequence: TGCGCCAGCAGCCTATTCGCGGGACTAGCGGGAGTGTCTCCCTCCTACGAGCAGTACTTC. This sequence encodes CASSLFAGLAGVSPSYEQYF.

This clone turned up a few times. The chain combines TRBV27 with TRBJ1-2; D perhaps matches TRBD1 (5 bases). Germline CDR1 MNHEY, CDR2 SMNVEV (reference sequence). V lost 3 bases, J lost 8 bases, and 19 bases lay in between. The CDR3 consists of 15 residues. CDR3 nucleotides: TGTGCCAGCAGTTTGGTCCCAGGGCTGAACCGAGGCTACACCTTC. It translates to CASSLVPGLNRGYTF.

V usage is TRBV28 and J usage is TRBJ1-4; possible D gene TRBD1, 5 bases. The CDR3 extends over 15 amino acids. V was pared by 5 bases and J by 6 bases, with 16 bases between. Germline CDR1 MDHEN, CDR2 SYDVKM. The CDR3 DNA follows: TGTGCCAGCAGTCCGCAACAGGCTATTCATGAAAAACTGTTTTTT. It codes for CASSPQQAIHEKLFF.

The chain employs TRBV6-1 and TRBJ1-2; no definite D call. The V end was cut by 4 bases, the J end by 3 bases, with 15 bases between. There are 15 residues in the CDR3. Germline CDR1 reads MNHNS; CDR2 reads SASEGT. For the CDR3, the DNA is TGTGCCAGCAGTGCCACCAGTAATTCTGACTATGGCTACACCTTC. Its translation is CASSATSNSDYGYTF.

The rearrangement joins TRBV4-1 to TRBJ1-2, with 7 bases fitting TRBD1. This CDR3 is built from 13 residues. From germline, CDR1 is MGHRA and CDR2 YSYEKL. J was trimmed by 3 bases and V by 4 bases; bases with no gene match: 2. DNA for the CDR3: TGCGCCAGCAGCCGGGACAGCTACTATGGCTACACCTTC. This sequence encodes CASSRDSYYGYTF.

The V and J genes are TRBV5-1 and TRBJ1-5, with 8 bases aligning to TRBD1. Trimming took 0 bases from V and 3 from J; bases not matched to a gene: 2. CDR1 is SGHRS, CDR2 YFSETQ, per germline. This CDR3 contains 15 residues. CDR3 in DNA: TGCGCCAGCAGCTTGGGACAGGGGCTCAATCAGCCCCAGCATTTT. Its protein product is CASSLGQGLNQPQHF. Supplemented by reference TRBV5-1 and TRBJ1-5, the full variable domain reads KAGVTQTPRYLIKTRGQQVTLSCSPISGHRSVSWYQQTPGQGLQFLFEYFSETQRNKGNFPGRFSGRQFSNSRSEMNVSTLELGDSALYLCASSLGQGLNQPQHFGDGTRLSIL.

The rearrangement links TRBV5-1 to TRBJ2-1; D not resolved. The CDR3 covers 13 residues. The germline V and J ends were trimmed by 0 bases and 7 bases, with 8 bases remaining between them. Germline loops: CDR1 SGHRS, CDR2 YFSETQ. The chain's CDR3 is CASSLGARNEQFF. Written as DNA, the CDR3 is TGCGCCAGCAGCTTGGGGGCAAGGAATGAGCAGTTCTTC.

The V and J genes are TRBV2 and TRBJ2-1; D unclear. Per germline, CDR1 SNHLY and CDR2 FYNNEI. The CDR3 has 14 amino acids. V was pared by 8 bases and J by 5 bases, with 16 bases between. The CDR3 loop is CASDEAVKHNEQFF. CDR3 bases: TGTGCCAGCGATGAGGCCGTGAAACACAATGAGCAGTTCTTC.

The chain's CDR3 is CASSFFPGQGYEQYV. CDR3 sequence (DNA): TGTGCCAGCAGTTTCTTTCCGGGACAGGGTTACGAGCAGTACGTC. The chain uses TRBV27 and TRBJ2-7; TRBD1 matches 9 bases. V shed 3 bases, J shed 4 bases, and the junction held 7 bases outside the gene matches. The CDR3 is made up of 15 amino acids. Looked up from germline, CDR1 is MNHEY and CDR2 is SMNVEV (reference sequence).

This chain uses TRBV5-5 with TRBJ2-7; no definite D call. Germline values: CDR1 SGHKS, CDR2 YYEKEE (reference sequence). V was clipped by 2 bases and J by 0 bases, with 6 bases between them. The CDR3 extends over 13 amino acids. CDR3 DNA sequence: TGTGCCAGCAGCTTTTCAGGCTCCTACGAGCAGTACGTC. Translation gives CASSFSGSYEQYV.

A few counts support this clone. The chain carries TRBV28 and TRBJ1-2, with D possibly matching TRBD1 (5 bases). V shed 8 bases and J shed 8 bases, with 18 bases lying between them. The CDR3 runs 13 residues. CDR1 is MDHEN and CDR2 is SYDVKM in the germline V gene. CDR3 nucleotides: TGTGCCAGCTTCTTTTGGGGGGGACGCGGCTACACCTTC. Its protein is CASFFWGGRGYTF.

The rearrangement joins TRBV12-2 to TRBJ2-5; the table's TRBD2 call for D was not verified on the DNA. TRBV12-2 is a documented pseudogene. This CDR3 comprises 15 residues. CDR3 amino acids: CASRRLAGEVETQYF. The DNA of the CDR3 is TGTGCAAGTCGCCGACTAGCGGGAGAGGTAGAGACCCAGTACTTC.

The J gene is TRBJ2-1, the V gene TRBV25-1, with TRBD1 matching over 9 bases. The length of the CDR3 is 14 residues. V lost 5 bases, J lost 4 bases, and 3 bases stayed unmatched. The V gene's germline CDR1 is MGHDK and CDR2 SYGVNS. The CDR3 bases are TGTGCCAGCAGTACGACAGGGGGGTACAATGAGCAGTTCTTC. Translating gives CASSTTGGYNEQFF. Looking up the rest from reference TRBV25-1 and TRBJ2-1 gives the full variable domain: EADIYQTPRYLVIGTGKKITLECSQTMGHDKMYWYQQDPGMELHLIHYSYGVNSTEKGDLSSESTVSRIRTEHFPLTLESARPSHTSQYLCASSTTGGYNEQFFGPGTRLTVL.

The chain employs TRBV9 and TRBJ1-1; 8 nucleotides line up with TRBD1. The trim removed 0 bases at V and 6 bases at J, leaving 10 bases unmatched. The CDR3 spans 16 residues. Germline CDR1 and CDR2: SGDLS and YYNGEE. CDR3 in amino acids: CASSVAVSGQAPEAFF. Written as DNA, the CDR3 is TGTGCCAGCAGCGTAGCGGTCTCGGGACAGGCCCCTGAAGCTTTCTTT.

The chain is built from TRBV2 and TRBJ2-2; D might be TRBD1 (5 bases). The CDR3 runs 14 residues. Deletions cut 6 bases from V and 5 bases from J, with 13 bases between. CDR1 SNHLY and CDR2 FYNNEI come from the germline V gene. The DNA of the CDR3 is TGTGCCAGCAGGCAGGGAATAGGGACCGGGGAGCTGTTTTTT. Protein sequence: CASRQGIGTGELFF. Full variable domain (missing parts from reference TRBV2 and TRBJ2-2): EPEVTQTPSHQVTQMGQEVILRCVPISNHLYFYWYRQILGQKVEFLVSFYNNEISEKSEIFDDQFSVERPDGSNFTLKIRSTKLEDSAMYFCASRQGIGTGELFFGEGSRLTVL.

V usage is TRBV28 and J usage is TRBJ2-7; D might be TRBD1 (5 bases). Germline CDR1 is MDHEN and CDR2 is SYDVKM. V was cut by 6 bases and J by 0 bases, with 12 bases left in between. The CDR3 totals 14 residues. CDR3: CASSRRQSSYEQYF. The CDR3 nucleotides are TGTGCCAGCAGCCGGAGACAGAGCTCCTACGAGCAGTACTTC.

The chain links TRBV4-2 to TRBJ1-5; 7 bases are shared with TRBD1. This CDR3 region has 17 residues. The germline V gene has CDR1 LGHNA and CDR2 YNFKEQ. V shed 4 bases, J shed 0 bases, and the junction held 9 bases outside the gene matches. CDR3 sequence reads: CASSPSQTGYSNQPQHF. The CDR3 DNA reads TGTGCCAGCAGCCCCTCACAGACAGGGTATAGCAATCAGCCCCAGCATTTT.

The chain carries TRBV7-9 and TRBJ2-5; D gene ambiguous. The ends were cut back, 5 bases at V and 5 bases at J, with 9 bases in the middle. CDR3 length: 12 amino acids. Looked up from germline, CDR1 is SEHNR and CDR2 is FQNEAQ (reference sequence). CDR3 coding DNA: TGTGCCAGCAGCGCGATAGCTGAGACCCAGTACTTC. Translating it yields CASSAIAETQYF.

This clone was counted a single time. The chain carries TRBV5-4 and TRBJ1-2, with a weak D call TRBD1 (5 bases). Trimming cost V 4 bases and J 0 bases, with 7 bases left between them. CDR3 length: 13 amino acids. Germline V gene data show CDR1 as SGHNT and CDR2 as YYREEE (reference sequence). As DNA, the CDR3 is TGTGCCAGCAGCGAGACAGCTAACTATGGCTACACCTTC. Residues: CASSETANYGYTF.

V and J are TRBV2 and TRBJ2-5, with 7 nucleotides matching TRBD1. Trimming took 7 bases from V and 5 from J; bases not matched to a gene: 7. Germline V gives CDR1 SNHLY, CDR2 FYNNEI. The CDR3 spans 13 residues. This CDR3 is CASTRDSGETQYF. The CDR3, as DNA: TGTGCCAGCACTCGGGACAGCGGTGAGACCCAGTACTTC.

V is TRBV2 and J is TRBJ1-1, with D possibly matching TRBD1 (6 bases). The CDR3 is made up of 14 amino acids. V was cut by 9 bases and J by 3 bases, with 17 bases left in between. Germline lookup yields CDR1 SNHLY and CDR2 FYNNEI. In DNA, the CDR3 is TGTGCCAGTACGAACTCACAGGGTTACACTGAAGCTTTCTTT. Protein product: CASTNSQGYTEAFF. The full variable domain, its missing parts supplied by reference TRBV2 and TRBJ1-1, is EPEVTQTPSHQVTQMGQEVILRCVPISNHLYFYWYRQILGQKVEFLVSFYNNEISEKSEIFDDQFSVERPDGSNFTLKIRSTKLEDSAMYFCASTNSQGYTEAFFGQGTRLTVV.

The chain links TRBV19 to TRBJ1-1, with D possibly matching TRBD1 (6 bases). This CDR3 has 13 residues. CDR1 LNHDA and CDR2 SQIVND come from the germline V gene (reference sequence). V was cut by 5 bases and J by 1 base, with 8 bases left in between. This chain's CDR3 is CASSQQGNTEAFF. Here the CDR3 DNA reads TGTGCCAGTAGTCAACAGGGGAACACTGAAGCTTTCTTT.

The chain is built from TRBV19 and TRBJ2-7; 10 bases line up with TRBD1. This CDR3 comprises 14 residues. The V gene end was trimmed by 4 bases and the J gene end by 3 bases; junction bases not matched to a gene: 3. Germline values: CDR1 LNHDA, CDR2 SQIVND (reference sequence). In DNA, the CDR3 is TGTGCCAGTAGTACCGGGACAGGGGACTACGAGCAGTACGTC. Protein product: CASSTGTGDYEQYV.

The V gene is TRBV28, the J gene TRBJ1-5; D is unclear. Per germline, CDR1 MDHEN and CDR2 SYDVKM. This CDR3 spans 15 amino acids. The V gene lost 10 bases and the J gene lost 0 bases, with 16 bases spanning the gap. CDR3 in DNA: TGTGCCACCTACCCCGAAAATATTAGCAATCAGCCCCAGCATTTT. This encodes CATYPENISNQPQHF. The full variable domain, rest sourced from reference TRBV28 and TRBJ1-5, is DVKVTQSSRYLVKRTGEKVFLECVQDMDHENMFWYRQDPGLGLRLIYFSYDVKMKEKGDIPEGYSVSREKKERFSLILESASTNQTSMYLCATYPENISNQPQHFGDGTRLSIL.